Following are 10 T cell receptor beta chains from one sample sequenced in a study of cytomegalovirus exposure and HLA in healthy donors. PCR amplification relied on 60 Vbeta primers (plus 13 Jbeta primers). Measured with immunoSEQ multiplex PCR; TCRdb has only the in-frame clones, and not every one. The data hold 29,000 or so clones, with 50% to 75% observed a single time. The sequenced sample was PBMCs. The receptors were sampled from a male donor in good health and CMV-seropositive.

This clone was seen once. The chain is built from TRBV6-5 and TRBJ1-4; TRBD1 aligns across 8 bases. The germline gives CDR1 MNHEY, CDR2 SVGAGI. The CDR3 covers 14 residues. Trimming cost V 4 bases and J 7 bases; bases outside gene matches: 5. CDR3 nucleotide sequence: TGTGCCAGCAGTTTTCAGGGGGCAGGTGAAAAACTGTTTTTT. Amino acid sequence: CASSFQGAGEKLFF.

The chain joins TRBV28 to TRBJ1-5, with 9 bases matching TRBD1. Germline CDR1 reads MDHEN; CDR2 reads SYDVKM. V lost 7 bases and J lost 0; bases outside the gene matches: 7. The CDR3 runs 16 residues. This CDR3 is CASILQGAYSNQPQHF. The CDR3 DNA follows: TGTGCCAGCATACTACAGGGGGCTTATAGCAATCAGCCCCAGCATTTT.

The chain recombines TRBV6-6 with TRBJ1-5, with D perhaps matching TRBD1 (6 bases). Per germline, CDR1 MNHNY and CDR2 SVGAGI (reference sequence). V was trimmed by 2 bases and J by 2 bases, leaving 13 bases between them. CDR3 size: 16 residues. The CDR3 nucleotides read TGTGCCAGCAGTTACGGGTGGGGGCAAGGCAATCAGCCCCAGCATTTT. Protein: CASSYGWGQGNQPQHF.

V is TRBV7-9 and J is TRBJ1-2; D perhaps matches TRBD1 (5 bases). The CDR3 spans 15 residues. Trimming took 5 bases from V and 1 from J, leaving 14 bases between them. Germline loops: CDR1 SEHNR, CDR2 FQNEAQ (reference sequence). The CDR3 DNA is TGTGCCAGCAGCAAACCGACAGAGATTAACTATGGCTACACCTTC. It yields the protein CASSKPTEINYGYTF.

Details on this clone: Sequence at one end of the junction differs from germline and may be a read error. The chain recombines TRBV5-4 with TRBJ1-1; 11 bases fit TRBD1. Germline V CDR1 and CDR2: SGHNT, YYREEE (reference sequence). The length of the CDR3 is 18 residues. The CDR3 spells CAISFLVDRGQVNTEAFF. The CDR3 DNA is TGTGCCATCAGCTTCTTAGTGGACAGGGGGCAGGTGAACACTGAAGCTTTCTTT.

This CDR3 reads CASSSDRNEQFF. CDR3 nucleotide sequence: TGTGCCAGCAGCTCAGACAGGAATGAGCAGTTCTTC. This rearrangement joins TRBV11-2 to TRBJ2-1; D perhaps matches TRBD1 (6 bases). V dropped 4 bases and J dropped 7 bases, with 8 bases sitting between them. The CDR3 is made up of 12 amino acids. CDR1 and CDR2 from the germline V gene are SGHAT and FQNNGV.

This chain connects TRBV7-9 to TRBJ1-2, with D perhaps TRBD1 (6 bases). In germline, CDR1 is SEHNR, CDR2 FQNEAQ (reference sequence). The CDR3 runs to 15 residues. Trimming took 5 bases from V and 1 from J, leaving 14 bases between them. CDR3: CASSVGQKNNYGYTF. The CDR3 DNA sequence: TGTGCCAGCAGCGTTGGACAGAAGAATAACTATGGCTACACCTTC. Combining the CDR3 with reference TRBV7-9 and TRBJ1-2 gives the whole variable domain DTGVSQNPRHKITKRGQNVTFRCDPISEHNRLYWYRQTLGQGPEFLTYFQNEAQLEKSRLLSDRFSAERPKGSFSTLEIQRTEQGDSAMYLCASSVGQKNNYGYTFGSGTRLTVV.

This clone was counted between two and nine times. The V gene is TRBV7-8, the J gene TRBJ1-3; D not certain. With 0 bases removed from V and 0 bases from J, the gap between germline ends came to 12 bases. The CDR3 sequence is 17 residues long. The germline CDR1 and CDR2 sequences are SGHVS and FQNEAQ. DNA for the CDR3: TGTGCCAGCAGCTTAGCGCTCGCCGGGAGCTCTGGAAACACCATATATTTT. Translated: CASSLALAGSSGNTIYF.

To note about this clone: Likely a read error: the CDR3 ends without its conserved phenylalanine or tryptophan. V is TRBV30 and J is TRBJ1-5; D remains unclear. The CDR3 spans 14 residues. Trimming shortened V by 4 bases and J by 2 bases, and 12 bases separated the two germline ends. From germline, CDR1 is GTSNPN and CDR2 SVGIG (reference sequence). The CDR3 coding sequence is TGTGCCTGGACGAGGGAATTGGGCAATCAGCCCCAGCATTTG. This encodes CAWTRELGNQPQHL.

The chain combines TRBV5-1 with TRBJ2-2; a possible D gene is TRBD1 (6 bases). Germline V gives CDR1 SGHRS, CDR2 YFSETQ. CDR3 length: 15 residues. The V end lost 0 bases, the J end lost 4 bases, and 10 bases lay between the germline ends. The CDR3 DNA is TGCGCCAGCAGCTTGGGGTCAGGGGCCACCGGGGAGCTGTTTTTT. Residues: CASSLGSGATGELFF. Based on the CDR3 plus reference TRBV5-1 and TRBJ2-2, the full variable domain is KAGVTQTPRYLIKTRGQQVTLSCSPISGHRSVSWYQQTPGQGLQFLFEYFSETQRNKGNFPGRFSGRQFSNSRSEMNVSTLELGDSALYLCASSLGSGATGELFFGEGSRLTVL.